The clone carrying this T cell receptor beta chain has just a few counts. The target antigen is unknown. This specimen comes from a study of T cells after yellow fever vaccination. Findings and caveats of the study: Abundant contaminating clonotypes from the bulk population could appear in FACS-sorted repertoires. The study re-detected most primary-vaccination clones after the booster (approximately 96% CD4, 85% to 90% CD8). The CD4 compartment and the CD8 compartment contained a small share of clonotypes in common.

By 5'RACE template switching, TCR cDNA was produced, with a universal primer site and UMIs added in the process. TCRdb used MiXCR to reprocess the 5' RACE reads, holding one entry per CDR3 protein. The sample includes around 73,000 distinct CDR3 sequences, 7.5% to 9% of them seen just once. The J segment lost 5 bases and the V segment lost 0 bases, leaving 6 bases of the junction unmatched. Germline-derived CDR1 and CDR2 are MNHEY and SVGAGI. The CDR3 sequence is 16 residues long. Sequenced material: CD8+ T cells sorted from PBMCs, taken on the day of the yellow fever booster vaccination. This rearrangement joins TRBV6-5 to TRBJ2-1; 8 bases align to TRBD2. The clonotype comes from a man aged 30 to 39 who received the YFV17D yellow fever vaccine. The DNA for the CDR3 is TGTGCCAGCAGTTACTCCGGGGGGGGAACAGACAATGAGCAGTTCTTC. It yields the protein CASSYSGGGTDNEQFF.